This TCR beta chain is from a study of blood T cell repertoires in COVID-19. Study summary: Sample material is recorded as cDNA or gDNA derived from T cells, B-cell-depleted T cells, or PBMCs.

V dropped 2 bases and J dropped 3; count of bases not matched to a gene: 1. Germline V gene lookup returns CDR1 SGHRS and CDR2 YFSETQ. The CDR3 has 14 amino acids. The protocol was immunoSEQ multiplex PCR, while the TCRdb copy is restricted to in-frame clones and leaves out a portion. The sample shows tens of thousands of clones, about 89% of them seen only once. What was sequenced was peripheral blood. This receptor was identified in a human donor in a cohort sampled during active COVID-19. V is TRBV5-1 and J is TRBJ2-5; 10 positions agree with TRBD1. In nucleotides, the CDR3 is TGCGCCAGCAGCTTCGGGACAGGGGAAGAGACCCAGTACTTC. It specifies CASSFGTGEETQYF.